These 30 T cell receptor beta chains were all obtained from the same sample, sequenced in a study of shared clonotypes between healthy human individuals. Profiling relied on immunoSEQ multiplex PCR, and the TCRdb table lists in-frame clones only, not all of them. The sample contains 450,000 to 650,000 clones, around 81% of which appear only once. The sample taken for sequencing was PBMCs. Receptors originate from a woman between 35 and 50 years old in good health. Some clones in this sample may be carry-over from other donors' samples.

This rearrangement joins TRBV30 to TRBJ2-3; 13 nucleotides align to TRBD2. There are 16 residues in the CDR3. The J segment lost 4 bases and the V segment lost 0 bases, leaving 4 bases of the junction unmatched. Looked up from germline, CDR1 is GTSNPN and CDR2 is SVGIG (reference sequence). In DNA, the CDR3 is TGTGCCTGGAGTGTAGGACTAGCGGGAGAAGCAGATACGCAGTATTTT. This codes for CAWSVGLAGEADTQYF.

This clone was seen only a few times. The chain combines TRBV28 with TRBJ1-4; tentative D call: TRBD1 (6 bases). Germline CDR1 reads MDHEN; CDR2 reads SYDVKM. The germline V and J ends were trimmed by 5 bases and 4 bases, with 14 bases remaining between them. This CDR3 contains 15 residues. CDR3 DNA: TGTGCCAGCAGTGAAACAGGGTTGCTTAATGAAAAACTGTTTTTT. Amino acids: CASSETGLLNEKLFF. Looking up the rest from reference TRBV28 and TRBJ1-4 gives the full variable domain: DVKVTQSSRYLVKRTGEKVFLECVQDMDHENMFWYRQDPGLGLRLIYFSYDVKMKEKGDIPEGYSVSREKKERFSLILESASTNQTSMYLCASSETGLLNEKLFFGSGTQLSVL.

This clone was observed a single time. The genes are TRBV10-3 and TRBJ2-1, with 8 nucleotides matching TRBD1. CDR3 size: 16 residues. Germline CDR1 and CDR2: ENHRY and SYGVKD. Trimming took 5 bases from V and 2 from J; bases not matched to a gene: 8. The DNA for the CDR3 is TGTGCCATCAGTTCCGCCCAGGGGGCTGCCTACAATGAGCAGTTCTTC. Protein product: CAISSAQGAAYNEQFF.

For this clone: The identical CDR3 is also encoded by other nucleotide sequences in the sample. The chain couples TRBV5-4 to TRBJ1-5; D is undetermined. The CDR3 contains 13 residues. V was cut by 0 bases and J by 5 bases, with 6 bases left in between. From germline, CDR1 is SGHNT and CDR2 YYREEE (reference sequence). CDR3 sequence (DNA): TGTGCCAGCAGCTTGGGGTGGGATCAGCCCCAGCATTTT. Translated: CASSLGWDQPQHF.

The chain is built from TRBV6-4 and TRBJ2-7; 9 bases fit TRBD1. Per germline, CDR1 MRHNA and CDR2 SNTAGT. This CDR3 region has 15 residues. Unmatched junction bases numbered 10, after V lost 5 bases and J lost 5 bases. CDR3 bases: TGTGCCAGCAGTCCAACCGGGACAGGGATCCACGAGCAGTACTTC. The encoded protein is CASSPTGTGIHEQYF.

The chain employs TRBV5-4 and TRBJ2-7; the D gene is possibly TRBD2 (6 bases). Germline V CDR1 and CDR2: SGHNT, YYREEE (reference sequence). There are 15 residues in the CDR3. V was cut by 0 bases and J by 1 base, with 11 bases left in between. The CDR3: CASSLGGVSSYEQYF. The CDR3 DNA reads as TGTGCCAGCAGCTTGGGGGGGGTCTCTTCCTACGAGCAGTACTTC. The entire variable domain, with the rest obtained from reference TRBV5-4 and TRBJ2-7, is as follows: ETGVTQSPTHLIKTRGQQVTLRCSSQSGHNTVSWYQQALGQGPQFIFQYYREEENGRGNFPPRFSGLQFPNYSSELNVNALELDDSALYLCASSLGGVSSYEQYFGPGTRLTVT.

The gene calls are TRBV2 and TRBJ2-5; D unclear. The CDR3 contains 14 residues. The ends were cut back, 6 bases at V and 4 bases at J, with 15 bases in the middle. CDR1 is SNHLY, CDR2 FYNNEI, per germline. DNA of the CDR3: TGTGCCAGCAGATTTATGGTAGGCAGAGAGACCCAGTACTTC. This codes for CASRFMVGRETQYF.

To note about this clone: Additional DNA sequences in this sample encode the identical CDR3. The chain uses TRBV6-6 and TRBJ1-3; weak D call: TRBD1 (6 bases). TRBJ2-2 explains the end of the DNA better; the J call may be wrong. CDR3 length: 15 residues. Per germline, CDR1 MNHNY and CDR2 SVGAGI (reference sequence). The CDR3 DNA sequence: TGTGCCAGCAGGCCACAGGGTTCGGGTACCGGGGAGCTGTTTTTT. Translated, it gives CASRPQGSGTGELFF.

The chain is built from TRBV4-1 and TRBJ2-1; the D is unclear. Germline assignment: CDR1 MGHRA and CDR2 YSYEKL. This CDR3 spans 16 amino acids. V was shortened by 0 bases and J by 3 bases, with 12 bases between the two germline ends. CDR3 sequence reads: CASSQDSGESYNEQFF. In DNA form, the CDR3 reads TGCGCCAGCAGCCAAGATTCTGGGGAAAGCTACAATGAGCAGTTCTTC.

The V and J genes are TRBV19 and TRBJ1-4; possibly TRBD1 for D (5 bases). Trimming took 6 bases from V and 0 from J, leaving 11 bases between them. From germline, CDR1 is LNHDA and CDR2 SQIVND (reference sequence). This CDR3 contains 15 residues. In nucleotides, the CDR3 is TGTGCCAGTAGACCTAGGGGAGCAACTAATGAAAAACTGTTTTTT. It is translated as CASRPRGATNEKLFF.

The chain joins TRBV7-8 to TRBJ2-5; D gene uncertain. The ends were cut back, 2 bases at V and 7 bases at J, with 5 bases in the middle. Germline V gene data show CDR1 as SGHVS and CDR2 as FQNEAQ. The CDR3 length is 11 residues. This CDR3 reads CASSLTGTQYF. CDR3 bases: TGTGCCAGCAGCTTAACGGGGACCCAGTACTTC.

The J gene is TRBJ2-2, the V gene TRBV27, with 8 bases aligning to TRBD1. CDR1 is MNHEY and CDR2 is SMNVEV in the germline V gene (reference sequence). With V trimmed by 10 bases and J by 4 bases, 5 bases remained unmatched. The CDR3 is 13 residues long. In DNA, the CDR3 is TGTGCCATATACAGGGGGTTCACCGGGGAGCTGTTTTTT. Amino acid sequence: CAIYRGFTGELFF.

The count of this clone is one. CDR3 DNA sequence: TGTGCCAGCAGTTTATCGGGGACTAGCGGGAGGGTCCCCTACAATGAGCAGTTCTTC. This translates into CASSLSGTSGRVPYNEQFF. The rearrangement links TRBV28 to TRBJ2-1; 16 nucleotides match TRBD2. The CDR3 is made up of 19 amino acids. V dropped 1 base and J dropped 2; count of bases not matched to a gene: 5. The V gene's germline CDR1 is MDHEN and CDR2 SYDVKM.

The chain links TRBV4-1 to TRBJ2-1; 12 positions match TRBD2. The germline gives CDR1 MGHRA, CDR2 YSYEKL. This CDR3 is 15 amino acids long. Germline trimming cut 4 bases from V and 8 bases from J; bases unmatched to any gene: 6. The CDR3 reads CASSPGLAGLHEQFF. In DNA, the CDR3 is TGCGCCAGCAGCCCCGGACTAGCGGGACTTCATGAGCAGTTCTTC.

This clone was seen only a few times. The chain links TRBV2 to TRBJ2-6; D call uncertain. This CDR3 spans 14 amino acids. V was shortened by 6 bases and J by 3 bases, with 9 bases between the two germline ends. Germline V CDR1 and CDR2: SNHLY, FYNNEI. CDR3 loop: CASSLEGGANVLTF. The DNA for the CDR3 is TGTGCCAGCAGCCTAGAAGGTGGGGCCAACGTCCTGACTTTC.

J is TRBJ2-1 and V is TRBV28; perhaps TRBD2 as D (5 bases). Germline CDR1 is MDHEN and CDR2 is SYDVKM. Between the trimmed V and J ends, which lost 5 bases and 6 bases, there was a span of 17 bases. This CDR3 is built from 15 residues. CDR3 sequence reads: CASSPPMGRPNEQFF. The CDR3 nucleotides read TGTGCCAGCAGTCCCCCCATGGGGAGACCCAATGAGCAGTTCTTC.

The J gene is TRBJ2-2, the V gene TRBV10-3; 10 bases agree with TRBD2. J was trimmed by 7 bases and V by 4 bases; bases with no gene match: 0. This CDR3 has 13 residues. Germline V gene sequence: CDR1 ENHRY, CDR2 SYGVKD. This CDR3 is CAISGTSGGELFF. The CDR3 nucleotides read TGTGCCATCAGTGGGACTAGCGGCGGGGAGCTGTTTTTT.

This rearrangement joins TRBV7-3 to TRBJ2-1; TRBD2 matches at 8 bases. CDR1 SGHTA and CDR2 FQGTGA come from the germline V gene. The V segment lost 5 bases and the J segment 8 bases; nucleotides outside the gene matches: 11. CDR3 length equals 15 residues. The CDR3 region is CASSIGASGFDEQFF. The CDR3 bases are TGTGCCAGCAGCATCGGTGCTAGCGGGTTTGATGAGCAGTTCTTC.

This clone was counted ten times or more. The chain combines TRBV6-5 with TRBJ2-7; 7 bases are shared with TRBD1. Trimming at V came to 6 bases and at J to 0 bases, leaving 8 bases not matched to a gene. The CDR3 is made up of 15 amino acids. CDR1 is MNHEY, CDR2 SVGAGI, per germline. The DNA for the CDR3 is TGTGCCAGCAGAAATACAGGGGCGCGCTCCTACGAGCAGTACTTC. This codes for CASRNTGARSYEQYF.

Concerning this clone itself: This sample includes further DNA sequences coding for the same CDR3. The CDR3 DNA follows: TGTGCCACCAGCAGAGACAGGCAAGAGACCCAGTACTTC. As protein: CATSRDRQETQYF. The chain employs TRBV15 and TRBJ2-5; no reliable D call. CDR3 length equals 13 residues. Germline V CDR1 and CDR2: LNHNV, YYDKDF (reference sequence). The V gene lost 0 bases and the J gene lost 2 bases, with 4 bases spanning the gap.

Regarding this clone: This could be a read error, since a much larger clone is one nucleotide away. The chain is built from TRBV5-6 and TRBJ2-3; 7 bases map to TRBD2. Germline CDR1 reads SGHDT; CDR2 reads YYEEEE. CDR3 length: 15 residues. The CDR3 loop reads CACSRTRYGADTQYF. CDR3 DNA sequence: TGTGCCTGCAGTCGGACTAGGTACGGGGCAGATACGCAGTATTTT.

The J gene is TRBJ2-6, the V gene TRBV19, with 8 bases that match TRBD1. The CDR3 extends over 17 amino acids. J was trimmed by 4 bases and V by 7 bases; bases with no gene match: 12. Germline V gives CDR1 LNHDA, CDR2 SQIVND (reference sequence). CDR3 region: CASTTLLTGVGANVLTF. CDR3 sequence (DNA): TGTGCCAGTACCACGCTCCTGACAGGGGTAGGGGCCAACGTCCTGACTTTC.

V and J are TRBV9 and TRBJ2-7; D is unclear. V gave up 4 bases and J gave up 2 bases, with 13 bases separating them. Germline CDR1 reads SGDLS; CDR2 reads YYNGEE. The CDR3 is 14 residues long. CDR3 coding DNA: TGTGCCAGCAGCCCAATGACGGCAACCTACGAGCAGTACTTC. This encodes CASSPMTATYEQYF. Drawing the rest from reference TRBV9 and TRBJ2-7, the complete variable domain is DSGVTQTPKHLITATGQRVTLRCSPRSGDLSVYWYQQSLDQGLQFLIQYYNGEERAKGNILERFSAQQFPDLHSELNLSSLELGDSALYFCASSPMTATYEQYFGPGTRLTVT.

The chain carries TRBV7-2 and TRBJ1-1, with TRBD1 matching over 8 bases. This CDR3 region has 16 residues. From germline, CDR1 is SGHTA and CDR2 FQGNSA. J lost 4 bases, V lost 5 bases, and 12 bases had no gene match. The CDR3 sequence is CASSKNAGGWGTEAFF. The CDR3 nucleotides read TGTGCCAGCAGCAAAAACGCAGGGGGCTGGGGCACTGAAGCTTTCTTT.

The CDR3 region is CSVRGRRLNQETQYF. CDR3 bases: TGCAGCGTTCGCGGGAGGCGCCTGAATCAAGAGACCCAGTACTTC. The chain couples TRBV29-1 to TRBJ2-5; 8 nucleotides line up with TRBD2. This CDR3 is built from 15 residues. Germline trimming cut 5 bases from V and 2 bases from J; bases unmatched to any gene: 10. Germline values: CDR1 SQVTM, CDR2 ANQGSEA.

Worth noting for this clone: The sample carries other DNA sequences with the same CDR3. CDR3 DNA sequence: TGTGCCAGTAGTCCCGGGACTAGCGGCTACAATGAGCAGTTCTTC. This sequence encodes CASSPGTSGYNEQFF. V and J are TRBV19 and TRBJ2-1; 11 bases fit TRBD2. CDR1 is LNHDA, CDR2 SQIVND, per germline (reference sequence). J gave up 3 bases and V 5 bases, and 3 bases lay outside the gene matches. CDR3 length: 15 amino acids.

V usage is TRBV19 and J usage is TRBJ1-1; D is perhaps TRBD1 (6 bases). Germline CDR1 reads LNHDA; CDR2 reads SQIVND (reference sequence). The CDR3 length is 14 residues. The V end lost 3 bases, the J end lost 6 bases, and 14 bases lay between the germline ends. CDR3 amino acids: CASSISTGRPEAFF. Written as DNA, the CDR3 is TGTGCCAGTAGTATTTCCACAGGGAGGCCTGAAGCTTTCTTT.

The CDR3 here is CASSLVSSGSPIQYF. The CDR3, as DNA: TGCGCCAGCAGCTTGGTTTCTAGCGGGAGTCCCATTCAGTACTTC. The genes are TRBV5-1 and TRBJ2-4; TRBD2 matches at 10 bases. There are 15 residues in the CDR3. V dropped 0 bases and J dropped 9; count of bases not matched to a gene: 6. Germline V CDR1 and CDR2: SGHRS, YFSETQ.

This clone has ten or more counts. The chain combines TRBV10-3 with TRBJ2-3, with D perhaps matching TRBD1 (6 bases). The germline V and J ends were trimmed by 6 bases and 3 bases, with 16 bases remaining between them. In germline, CDR1 is ENHRY, CDR2 SYGVKD. The CDR3 spans 15 residues. The CDR3 spells CAISRARGGTDTQYF. The CDR3 region has the DNA TGTGCCATCAGCCGTGCCAGGGGCGGAACAGATACGCAGTATTTT.

This clone was recorded a few times. This chain joins TRBV28 and TRBJ1-1; a possible D gene is TRBD1 (5 bases). Trimming removed 4 bases at V and 7 bases at J, with 22 bases between. Looked up from germline, CDR1 is MDHEN and CDR2 is SYDVKM. CDR3 length: 16 amino acids. CDR3 sequence reads: CASSSPPGWRLSEAFF. The CDR3 DNA is TGTGCCAGCAGTTCCCCCCCAGGGTGGAGATTGAGTGAAGCTTTCTTT.